The 21 T cell receptor beta chains in this list originate from one sample, sequenced in a study of CD8 T cells in ankylosing spondylitis. In TCRdb, the 5' RACE reads were re-called with MiXCR into one record per CDR3 protein. The table shows about 66,000 distinct CDR3 sequences, with around 6.4% occurring only once. The specimen sequenced was synovial fluid, either unsorted or a sorted T cell fraction (not recorded which). These receptors were collected from a male donor with ankylosing spondylitis.

The chain joins TRBV7-8 to TRBJ2-3; maybe TRBD2 (6 bases). The germline gives CDR1 SGHVS, CDR2 FQNEAQ. The V gene lost 5 bases and the J gene lost 4 bases, with 13 bases spanning the gap. The CDR3 contains 14 residues. Here the CDR3 DNA reads TGTGCCAGCAGCCGGGGGTCTGGTGCAGATACGCAGTATTTT. Protein sequence: CASSRGSGADTQYF. The complete variable domain, with remaining parts taken from reference TRBV7-8 and TRBJ2-3, reads GAGVSQSPRYKVAKRGQDVALRCDPISGHVSLFWYQQALGQGPEFLTYFQNEAQLDKSGLPSDRFFAERPEGSVSTLKIQRTQQEDSAVYLCASSRGSGADTQYFGPGTRLTVL.

In its sample, this clonotype was seen many times. The gene calls are TRBV29-1 and TRBJ1-3; D gene ambiguous. V lost 4 bases, J lost 0 bases, and 10 bases lay in between. The CDR3 has 14 amino acids. Per the germline V gene, CDR1 is SQVTM and CDR2 is ANQGSEA. The CDR3 DNA reads as TGCAGCGTTGTAATACAGCCCTCTGGAAACACCATATATTTT. Residues: CSVVIQPSGNTIYF.

The chain combines TRBV7-2 with TRBJ2-1; D gene uncertain. CDR1 and CDR2 from the germline V gene are SGHTA and FQGNSA. CDR3 length: 13 residues. The V end lost 3 bases, the J end lost 5 bases, and 8 bases lay between the germline ends. The CDR3 is CASSFWTHNEQFF. CDR3 DNA: TGTGCCAGCAGCTTTTGGACGCACAATGAGCAGTTCTTC.

The chain has TRBV10-3 and TRBJ2-3, with TRBD1 matching over 9 bases. Looked up from germline, CDR1 is ENHRY and CDR2 is SYGVKD. This CDR3 contains 13 residues. V shed 11 bases, J shed 4 bases, and the junction held 7 bases outside the gene matches. Written as DNA, the CDR3 is TGTGCCGGGGGGACAGGGAACTCAGATACGCAGTATTTT. This encodes CAGGTGNSDTQYF.

The chain joins TRBV28 to TRBJ2-5; 11 nucleotides line up with TRBD2. Germline V CDR1 and CDR2: MDHEN, SYDVKM. The trim removed 10 bases at V and 4 bases at J, leaving 8 bases unmatched. The CDR3 consists of 14 residues. CDR3 coding DNA: TGTGCCATTAGCCTAGCGGGAGGCCGAGAGACCCAGTACTTC. This translates into CAISLAGGRETQYF.

By sample fraction, this clonotype is medium-sized. The chain joins TRBV7-2 to TRBJ1-2, with 7 bases lining up with TRBD1. V dropped 0 bases and J dropped 5; count of bases not matched to a gene: 6. The germline V gene has CDR1 SGHTA and CDR2 FQGNSA. This CDR3 is 15 amino acids long. CDR3 region: CASSLALQGGYGYTF. The DNA for the CDR3 is TGTGCCAGCAGCTTAGCCCTGCAGGGGGGTTATGGCTACACCTTC.

This clonotype was seen ten or more times. The V call is TRBV6-5, the J call TRBJ2-7, with D tentatively TRBD1 or TRBD2 (5 bases each). Germline V CDR1 and CDR2: MNHEY, SVGAGI. The CDR3 consists of 12 residues. The CDR3 bases are TGTGGAGAGCTCCGGGGCACCTACGAGCAGTACTTC. Translating it yields CGELRGTYEQYF.

This clonotype was detected a few times. The J gene is TRBJ2-5, the V gene TRBV14, with 10 bases fitting TRBD1. This CDR3 contains 14 residues. V was pared by 4 bases and J by 6 bases, with 5 bases of the junction left unmatched. CDR1 SGHDN and CDR2 FVKESK come from the germline V gene. CDR3 amino acids: CASSPGQGLKTQYF. CDR3 coding DNA: TGTGCCAGCAGCCCGGGACAGGGGCTGAAGACCCAGTACTTC.

This clonotype was detected ten times or more. The V gene is TRBV9, the J gene TRBJ2-1; 7 nucleotides line up with TRBD1. Germline V gene sequence: CDR1 SGDLS, CDR2 YYNGEE. V shed 3 bases and J 12 bases; nucleotides not matched to a gene: 12. CDR3 length: 14 amino acids. CDR3 sequence: CASSEGTEGWRQFF. The CDR3 DNA follows: TGTGCCAGCAGCGAGGGGACAGAGGGCTGGCGGCAGTTCTTC.

This clonotype was picked up many times. The V and J genes are TRBV5-1 and TRBJ2-7; 10 nucleotides line up with TRBD2. Germline CDR1 SGHRS, CDR2 YFSETQ. The V gene end was trimmed by 1 base and the J gene end by 5 bases; junction bases not matched to a gene: 6. The CDR3 consists of 15 residues. The CDR3 spells CASSLTSGIVDEQYF. CDR3 sequence (DNA): TGCGCCAGCAGCTTGACTAGCGGGATCGTCGACGAGCAGTACTTC.

The chain employs TRBV12-3 or TRBV12-4 and TRBJ2-1; D is perhaps TRBD2 (5 bases). V was trimmed by 6 bases and J by 5 bases, leaving 14 bases between them. This CDR3 contains 14 residues. The CDR3 DNA is TGTGCCAGCAGCACTAGTCCCTGGGACAATGAGCAGTTCTTC. This encodes CASSTSPWDNEQFF.

This clonotype was observed at least ten times. This chain connects TRBV12-3 or TRBV12-4 to TRBJ2-7; D is possibly TRBD2 (5 bases). Trimming stripped 8 bases from V and 2 bases from J, with 13 bases between. This CDR3 contains 13 residues. The CDR3 spells CASWTPGAYEQYF. The CDR3 nucleotides are TGTGCCAGCTGGACTCCCGGGGCCTACGAGCAGTACTTC.

The chain links TRBV18 to TRBJ2-7, with no clear D. The CDR3 has 13 amino acids. V lost 3 bases and J 5 bases, leaving 11 bases between the germline ends. The germline V gene has CDR1 KGHSH and CDR2 LQKENI. CDR3 coding DNA: TGTGCCAGCTCACCTTTAGCTGAAAACGAGCAGTACTTC. Translation: CASSPLAENEQYF. The full variable domain, completed using reference TRBV18 and TRBJ2-7, is NAGVMQNPRHLVRRRGQEARLRCSPMKGHSHVYWYRQLPEEGLKFMVYLQKENIIDESGMPKERFSAEFPKEGPSILRIQQVVRGDSAAYFCASSPLAENEQYFGPGTRLTVT.

This clonotype was counted many times. The chain recombines TRBV24-1 with TRBJ1-6, with D possibly matching TRBD1 (6 bases). Trimming took off 4 bases at V and 7 bases at J, with 13 bases between the two ends. The CDR3 is 15 residues long. Germline loops: CDR1 KGHDR, CDR2 SFDVKD. This chain's CDR3 is CATSDTRTANSPLHF. The CDR3 DNA reads TGTGCCACCAGTGACACAAGGACAGCCAATTCACCCCTCCACTTT.

This clonotype has just a few counts. This chain connects TRBV7-9 to TRBJ1-1; TRBD1 matches 7 bases. This CDR3 has 14 amino acids. The germline gives CDR1 SEHNR, CDR2 FQNEAQ (reference sequence). The V and J ends lost 6 bases and 1 base, in that order; junction bases with no gene match: 5. CDR3 residues: CASRATGANTEAFF. In DNA, the CDR3 is TGTGCCAGCAGGGCTACAGGGGCGAACACTGAAGCTTTCTTT.

The J gene is TRBJ1-1, the V gene TRBV12-3 or TRBV12-4; tentative D call: TRBD1 (5 bases). Trimming took off 3 bases at V and 1 base at J, with 12 bases between the two ends. This CDR3 comprises 15 residues. The CDR3, as DNA: TGTGCCAGCAGTTTCGGGGGACGGGCGAACACTGAAGCTTTCTTT. Protein: CASSFGGRANTEAFF.

The rearrangement joins TRBV7-3 to TRBJ2-5; 8 bases are shared with TRBD2. Germline loops: CDR1 SGHTA, CDR2 FQGTGA. The CDR3 extends over 15 amino acids. After removal of 5 bases from V and 3 bases from J, the junction contained 8 bases not matched to a gene. CDR3 region: CASSPRGAGEETQYF. DNA of the CDR3: TGTGCCAGCAGCCCGCGGGGAGCGGGAGAAGAGACCCAGTACTTC.

The sample holds many counts of this clonotype. The rearrangement joins TRBV24-1 to TRBJ2-1; 7 bases agree with TRBD2. The CDR3 contains 16 residues. The V segment lost 0 bases and the J segment 6 bases; nucleotides outside the gene matches: 7. CDR1 KGHDR and CDR2 SFDVKD come from the germline V gene. CDR3 region: CATSDLSGGFSNEQFF. The CDR3 DNA sequence: TGTGCCACCAGTGATTTGTCGGGAGGTTTTTCCAATGAGCAGTTCTTC.

The J gene is TRBJ2-3, the V gene TRBV11-3; TRBD1 matches 8 bases. The CDR3 runs to 17 residues. Per germline, CDR1 SGHNT and CDR2 YENEEA. The junction had 15 bases not matched to a gene; V was cut back by 4 bases and J by 6 bases. For the CDR3, the DNA is TGTGCCAGCAGCTATCGAGACAGGGGAGTTGAGAGGGATACGCAGTATTTT. It yields the protein CASSYRDRGVERDTQYF.

Note on this clonotype: A read error may be the cause here, since a much bigger clone is one base away. In nucleotides, the CDR3 is TGTGCCAGCAGCTTAGGAATGGGTTGGAGCTCTGGGGCCAACGTCCTGACTTTC. This gives the protein CASSLGMGWSSGANVLTF. This sequence joins TRBV11-1 and TRBJ2-6; D unclear. The CDR3 sequence is 18 residues long. Trimming shortened V by 1 base and J by 0 bases, and 13 bases separated the two germline ends. Germline CDR1 reads SGHAT; CDR2 reads FQDESV (reference sequence).

J is TRBJ2-6 and V is TRBV7-9, with 12 bases that match TRBD2. The CDR3 runs to 17 residues. Trimming took 6 bases from V and 0 from J; bases not matched to a gene: 3. CDR1 and CDR2 from the germline V gene are SEHNR and FQNEAQ (reference sequence). CDR3: CASSPGLAGSGANVLTF. CDR3 bases: TGTGCCAGCAGTCCGGGACTAGCGGGCTCTGGGGCCAACGTCCTGACTTTC.